Sequencing of this TCR beta chain was carried out in a study of shared clonotypes between healthy human individuals. As for the study in general: Those who served as donors were a couple of women and a few men between the ages of 18 and 49.

Here immunoSEQ multiplex PCR was the method, and the copy in TCRdb shows in-frame clones only, minus some. The sample lists around 1,900,000 clones, 85% to 95% occurring once. As to this clone: Its antigen is currently unknown.

Trimming removed 8 bases at V and 6 bases at J, with 8 bases between. Germline V gene lookup returns CDR1 LNHNV and CDR2 YYDKDF (reference sequence). This CDR3 comprises 12 residues. Regarding the study as a whole: A handful of donors showed sharing of around 5.3% of naive CD4 clonotypes.

In the naive CD8 group, cells lacked CD45RO and were positively selected for CCR7, so terminally differentiated effector memory CD45RA+ cells were left out. The sequencing sample was made of naive CD8+ T cells from PBMCs. The V and J genes are TRBV15 and TRBJ1-6, with unresolved D. The clonotype was recovered from a man aged 18 to 29 in good health. Some clones in this sample may be carry-over from other donors' samples. The CDR3 coding sequence is TGTGCCACCGCCGGCCGTAATTCACCCCTCCACTTT. It translates to CATAGRNSPLHF.